These 18 T cell receptor beta chains originate from one sample sequenced in a study of cytomegalovirus exposure and HLA in healthy donors. Use of 60 Vbeta and 13 Jbeta primers characterized the PCR. Libraries were prepared by immunoSEQ multiplex PCR; TCRdb keeps only in-frame clonotypes and omits some of them. Among 95,000 to 100,000 clones listed, about 74% were seen once. Sample: PBMCs. The receptors stem from a female donor in good health and CMV-seronegative.

V usage is TRBV2 and J usage is TRBJ2-5; 8 nucleotides align to TRBD1. Near its end, the DNA agrees better with TRBJ2-7, so the J call may be wrong. The CDR3 contains 15 residues. Per germline, CDR1 SNHLY and CDR2 FYNNEI. The CDR3 sequence is CASSDTDRGSYEQYF. The CDR3 bases are TGTGCCAGCAGTGATACCGACAGGGGATCCTACGAGCAGTACTTC.

For the CDR3, the DNA is TGTGCCAGCAGTTGGGGACAGGGTGCCAATCAGCCCCAGCATTTT. This codes for CASSWGQGANQPQHF. The rearrangement joins TRBV6-6 to TRBJ1-5; TRBD1 aligns across 9 bases. Germline V gene sequence: CDR1 MNHNY, CDR2 SVGAGI (reference sequence). This CDR3 is built from 15 residues. Unmatched junction bases numbered 4, after V lost 4 bases and J lost 3 bases.

V gene TRBV29-1 combines with J gene TRBJ1-5; D may be TRBD1 (6 bases). The CDR3 extends over 13 amino acids. Deletions cut 5 bases from V and 3 bases from J, with 11 bases between. Germline CDR1 SQVTM, CDR2 ANQGSEA. The CDR3 bases are TGCAGCGTTCTTCAGGGGTTCAATCAGCCCCAGCATTTT. This translates into CSVLQGFNQPQHF.

The chain links TRBV7-3 to TRBJ1-2; D unclear. This CDR3 comprises 14 residues. With 1 base removed from V and 6 bases from J, the gap between germline ends came to 12 bases. CDR1 is SGHTA, CDR2 FQGTGA, per germline. CDR3 protein: CASSLNPTGNGYTF. For the CDR3, the DNA is TGTGCCAGCAGCTTAAACCCAACGGGAAATGGCTACACCTTC.

The chain is built from TRBV29-1 and TRBJ1-2; D ambiguous. Germline V gene data show CDR1 as SQVTM and CDR2 as ANQGSEA. CDR3 length: 14 amino acids. The ends were cut back, 6 bases at V and 4 bases at J, with 18 bases in the middle. The CDR3, as DNA: TGCAGCGTCCCCGAGCAAAGCCAGGTCTATGGCTACACCTTC. This sequence encodes CSVPEQSQVYGYTF. The entire variable domain, with the rest obtained from reference TRBV29-1 and TRBJ1-2, is as follows: SAVISQKPSRDICQRGTSLTIQCQVDSQVTMMFWYRQQPGQSLTLIATANQGSEATYESGFVIDKFPISRPNLTFSTLTVSNMSPEDSSIYLCSVPEQSQVYGYTFGSGTRLTVV.

The rearrangement uses TRBV13 and TRBJ1-2, with 7 positions matching TRBD1. The CDR3 is 17 amino acids. Germline V gene sequence: CDR1 PRHDT, CDR2 FYEKMQ (reference sequence). V lost 5 bases and J lost 5; bases outside the gene matches: 17. The CDR3 nucleotides are TGTGCCAGCAGCACATCCTCGCGTGACAGGGTTTGGTATGGCTACACCTTC. It encodes CASSTSSRDRVWYGYTF.

V and J are TRBV6-1 and TRBJ1-2; D is perhaps TRBD1 (6 bases). V was pared by 6 bases and J by 2 bases, with 13 bases between. This CDR3 comprises 14 residues. Germline V gene lookup returns CDR1 MNHNS and CDR2 SASEGT. The DNA for the CDR3 is TGTGCCAGCAGGACAAGGACAGAAAACTATGGCTACACCTTC. This codes for CASRTRTENYGYTF.

The chain couples TRBV4-2 to TRBJ2-1; D remains ambiguous. V dropped 2 bases and J dropped 7 bases, with 6 bases sitting between them. The CDR3 runs 12 residues. In germline, CDR1 is LGHNA, CDR2 YNFKEQ. CDR3 residues: CASSQNRNEQFF. The CDR3 nucleotides are TGTGCCAGCAGCCAAAACCGGAATGAGCAGTTCTTC.

This sequence joins TRBV19 and TRBJ2-7; 7 bases align to TRBD1. Germline CDR1 and CDR2: LNHDA and SQIVND (reference sequence). The ends lost 1 base at V and 3 bases at J; junction bases unmatched: 9. This CDR3 is built from 16 residues. CDR3 region: CASSIGRNRGYYEQYF. CDR3 bases: TGTGCCAGTAGTATAGGCCGGAACAGGGGCTACTACGAGCAGTACTTC.

This clone was found a few times. The rearrangement links TRBV5-4 to TRBJ2-3; 12 nucleotides match TRBD2. This CDR3 contains 15 residues. After removal of 4 bases from V and 7 bases from J, the junction contained 7 bases not matched to a gene. CDR1 and CDR2 (germline): SGHNT, YYREEE (reference sequence). The CDR3 spells CASSPSSGGGNTQYF. As DNA, the CDR3 is TGTGCCAGCAGCCCCTCTAGCGGGGGGGGAAATACGCAGTATTTT.

The rearrangement uses TRBV28 and TRBJ2-5; D is ambiguous. CDR1 and CDR2 from the germline V gene are MDHEN and SYDVKM. V was shortened by 2 bases and J by 5 bases, with 12 bases between the two germline ends. The CDR3 spans 14 residues. CDR3 region: CASSLGSPRETQYF. The CDR3 region has the DNA TGTGCCAGCAGTTTAGGGTCCCCGAGGGAGACCCAGTACTTC.

This chain joins TRBV6-5 and TRBJ2-1; 8 nucleotides match TRBD1. CDR1 is MNHEY, CDR2 SVGAGI, per germline. The junction had 7 bases not matched to a gene; V was cut back by 7 bases and J by 5 bases. CDR3 length: 14 residues. The chain's CDR3 is CASTLDRVDNEQFF. CDR3 nucleotide sequence: TGTGCCAGCACCCTGGACAGGGTAGACAATGAGCAGTTCTTC.

This clone was seen a handful of times. The genes are TRBV2 and TRBJ2-7; 7 nucleotides align to TRBD1. The V segment lost 7 bases and the J segment 3 bases; nucleotides outside the gene matches: 6. This CDR3 is built from 13 residues. The germline CDR1 and CDR2 sequences are SNHLY and FYNNEI. CDR3: CASTLQGNYEQYF. CDR3 DNA sequence: TGTGCCAGCACCCTACAGGGGAACTACGAGCAGTACTTC.

The genes are TRBV6-5 and TRBJ2-7, with D tentatively TRBD1 (5 bases). The CDR3 spans 14 residues. Germline V lookup: CDR1 MNHEY, CDR2 SVGAGI. The V and J ends lost 6 bases and 2 bases respectively, with 14 bases between them. CDR3 in amino acids: CASRDGRGTYEQYF. The CDR3 bases are TGTGCCAGCAGAGACGGTAGGGGTACCTACGAGCAGTACTTC.

The V gene is TRBV7-3, the J gene TRBJ1-2, with D unresolved. This CDR3 contains 13 residues. Germline-derived CDR1 and CDR2 are SGHTA and FQGTGA. The ends were cut back, 2 bases at V and 6 bases at J, with 10 bases in the middle. The CDR3 sequence: CASSLGTEHGYTF. CDR3 coding DNA: TGTGCCAGCAGCTTAGGCACGGAGCATGGCTACACCTTC.

The chain carries TRBV5-1 and TRBJ1-2, with 7 nucleotides matching TRBD1. J gave up 8 bases and V 0 bases, and 1 base lay outside the gene matches. Germline CDR1 and CDR2: SGHRS and YFSETQ. The CDR3 sequence is 12 residues long. The CDR3 reads CASSLVTGGYTF. Written as DNA, the CDR3 is TGCGCCAGCAGCTTGGTGACAGGGGGCTACACCTTC.

The chain is built from TRBV10-3 and TRBJ2-7; possibly TRBD1 for D (5 bases). Germline-derived CDR1 and CDR2 are ENHRY and SYGVKD. This CDR3 is built from 13 residues. V was cut by 3 bases and J by 4 bases, with 10 bases left in between. CDR3 in DNA: TGTGCCATCAGTGACCAACAGGTATACGAGCAGTACTTC. This translates into CAISDQQVYEQYF.

The CDR3 DNA reads as TGTGCCAGCAGCTGGGACAGGGGAGACGGAAACACCATATATTTT. Residues: CASSWDRGDGNTIYF. The V call is TRBV5-4, the J call TRBJ1-3; 10 bases map to TRBD1. The CDR3 runs to 15 residues. The V segment lost 3 bases and the J segment 4 bases; nucleotides outside the gene matches: 4. Germline CDR1 is SGHNT and CDR2 is YYREEE (reference sequence).